Below, 32 T cell receptor beta chains from the same sample are listed, as sequenced in a study of T cells in Graves' hyperthyroidism and ophthalmopathy. Amplified regions were TCR beta CDR3 sequences from RNA transcripts. The study used the HTBI primer set for a first-round RT-PCR of the TCR CDR3. One entry per CDR3 protein results from TCRdb running MiXCR on the multiplex PCR reads. The sample has about 98,000 distinct CDR3 sequences, about 40% seen once. Sequencing input: peripheral blood or thyroid tissue (not recorded which). The receptors come from a woman younger than 45 with Graves' hyperthyroidism.

This clonotype was counted at least ten times. The rearrangement links TRBV28 to TRBJ1-3; D remains ambiguous. V was cut by 4 bases and J by 5 bases, with 15 bases left in between. The CDR3 loop spans 15 amino acids. The V gene's germline CDR1 is MDHEN and CDR2 SYDVKM. CDR3 nucleotides: TGTGCCAGCAGTTCCTACACTTTCGCGAGAAACACCATATATTTT. Encoded protein: CASSSYTFARNTIYF.

As concerns this clonotype: This may be a read error, as it is one base from a much larger clone. The CDR3 nucleotides are TGTGCCAGCCACGCCGGGGCGATCAGCAATCAGCCCCAGCATTTT. Its protein is CASHAGAISNQPQHF. The chain links TRBV12-3 or TRBV12-4 to TRBJ1-5; tentative D call: TRBD1 (5 bases). V was pared by 8 bases and J by 1 base, with 15 bases between. This CDR3 has 15 amino acids.

This chain connects TRBV6-1 to TRBJ1-1; tentative D call: TRBD1 (5 bases). V lost 9 bases and J lost 1, with 15 bases in between. CDR1 is MNHNS and CDR2 is SASEGT in the germline V gene. This CDR3 is 14 amino acids long. As DNA, the CDR3 is TGTGCCAGTGGGGACCTCTCGGAGAACACTGAAGCTTTCTTT. Its protein product is CASGDLSENTEAFF.

This clonotype was picked up one time. This rearrangement joins TRBV7-6 to TRBJ2-2; no clear D gene. Trimming stripped 10 bases from V and 7 bases from J, with 10 bases between. CDR1 is SGHVS, CDR2 FNYEAQ, per germline. The CDR3 runs to 11 residues. CDR3 residues: CAIPSSGELFF. DNA for the CDR3: TGTGCCATCCCCTCGAGCGGGGAGCTGTTTTTT.

This clonotype occurred many times. The rearrangement links TRBV19 to TRBJ1-2; D remains unclear. This CDR3 is 14 amino acids long. Germline CDR1 is LNHDA and CDR2 is SQIVND (reference sequence). Trimming took off 3 bases at V and 2 bases at J, with 10 bases between the two ends. The DNA of the CDR3 is TGTGCCAGTAGTATCCTCCAGGCGAACTATGGCTACACCTTC. Translating gives CASSILQANYGYTF.

The rearrangement uses TRBV2 and TRBJ2-2; D possibly corresponds to TRBD1 (5 bases). This CDR3 has 13 residues. The germline CDR1 and CDR2 sequences are SNHLY and FYNNEI. V lost 5 bases and J 6 bases, leaving 10 bases between the germline ends. CDR3 in amino acids: CASSSQGSGELFF. The CDR3 DNA sequence: TGTGCCAGCAGTAGCCAGGGATCCGGGGAGCTGTTTTTT. The whole variable domain, filled in from reference TRBV2 and TRBJ2-2, reads EPEVTQTPSHQVTQMGQEVILRCVPISNHLYFYWYRQILGQKVEFLVSFYNNEISEKSEIFDDQFSVERPDGSNFTLKIRSTKLEDSAMYFCASSSQGSGELFFGEGSRLTVL.

In this sample, this clonotype is medium-sized (0.01 to 0.1%). The genes are TRBV7-3 and TRBJ2-5; 7 bases are a match to TRBD2. Germline V lookup: CDR1 SGHTA, CDR2 FQGTGA. The CDR3 runs 13 residues. V lost 5 bases, J lost 2 bases, and 2 bases stayed unmatched. Written as DNA, the CDR3 is TGTGCCAGCAGCGCAGCGGGACAAGAGACCCAGTACTTC. Its translation is CASSAAGQETQYF.

Points on this clonotype: This may stem from a read error, because a much larger clone lies one nucleotide away. The CDR3 does not close with the conserved phenylalanine or tryptophan, likely indicating a read error. The rearrangement uses TRBV6-5 and TRBJ2-7; a possible D gene is TRBD1 (5 bases). The CDR3 runs to 15 residues. Germline V gives CDR1 MNHEY, CDR2 SVGAGI. The V end lost 2 bases, the J end lost 3 bases, and 14 bases lay between the germline ends. The CDR3 sequence: CASSYQPTEIYEQYL. CDR3 sequence (DNA): TGTGCCAGCAGTTACCAACCGACAGAAATCTACGAGCAGTACCTC.

With regard to this clonotype: This may be a read error: a much more frequent sequence differs by one nucleotide. The CDR3, as DNA: TGTGCCAGCTCACCACCGTCCGTAAACCATGGCTACACCTTC. Protein sequence: CASSPPSVNHGYTF. The chain recombines TRBV28 with TRBJ1-2; D is undetermined. The CDR3 extends over 14 amino acids. Germline V lookup: CDR1 MDHEN, CDR2 SYDVKM. V was clipped by 8 bases and J by 6 bases, with 19 bases between them.

This clonotype showed up many times. CDR3 in DNA: TGTGCCAGCAGTTTTGCGTACACAGATACGCAGTATTTT. Protein sequence: CASSFAYTDTQYF. The chain combines TRBV12-3 or TRBV12-4 with TRBJ2-3; no firm D call. The CDR3 runs to 13 residues. V lost 3 bases and J lost 2, with 6 bases in between.

This clonotype was counted many times. The chain combines TRBV18 with TRBJ1-5; D remains unclear. With 2 bases removed from V and 3 bases from J, the gap between germline ends came to 5 bases. This CDR3 has 13 amino acids. The germline V gene has CDR1 KGHSH and CDR2 LQKENI. The CDR3 sequence is CASSPGFNQPQHF. The CDR3, as DNA: TGTGCCAGCTCACCAGGATTCAATCAGCCCCAGCATTTT.

This clonotype was recorded many times. V and J are TRBV4-1 and TRBJ2-7; D is undetermined. V lost 5 bases and J lost 4, with 15 bases in between. From germline, CDR1 is MGHRA and CDR2 YSYEKL. CDR3 length equals 14 residues. Here the CDR3 reads CASSYRLGGYEQYF. The CDR3, as DNA: TGCGCCAGCAGCTACCGGTTGGGCGGTTACGAGCAGTACTTC.

This clonotype has at least ten counts. This chain uses TRBV5-1 with TRBJ1-1, with unresolved D. Trimming removed 0 bases at V and 4 bases at J, with 7 bases between. The CDR3 runs to 13 residues. Germline-derived CDR1 and CDR2 are SGHRS and YFSETQ. CDR3 loop: CASSLEGGTEAFF. CDR3 DNA sequence: TGCGCCAGCAGCTTGGAAGGAGGCACTGAAGCTTTCTTT.

The CDR3 loop reads CASEGAYEQYF. CDR3 DNA: TGTGCCAGCGAGGGGGCGTACGAGCAGTACTTC. The chain is built from TRBV7-2 and TRBJ2-7; 7 bases match TRBD1. CDR1 and CDR2 (germline): SGHTA, FQGNSA. V lost 8 bases to trimming and J lost 4 bases; unmatched junction nucleotides: 2. This CDR3 is 11 amino acids long. Supplemented by reference TRBV7-2 and TRBJ2-7, the full variable domain reads GAGVSQSPSNKVTEKGKDVELRCDPISGHTALYWYRQSLGQGLEFLIYFQGNSAPDKSGLPSDRFSAERTGGSVSTLTIQRTQQEDSAVYLCASEGAYEQYFGPGTRLTVT.

This clonotype was detected ten times or more. V is TRBV3-1 and J is TRBJ2-2; D call uncertain. The germline V gene has CDR1 LGHDT and CDR2 YNNKEL (reference sequence). CDR3 length: 11 residues. V was cut by 2 bases and J by 7 bases, with 2 bases left in between. The CDR3: CASSQRGELFF. DNA of the CDR3: TGTGCCAGCAGCCAACGCGGGGAGCTGTTTTTT.

This clonotype was detected ten times or more. This rearrangement joins TRBV6-5 to TRBJ1-5; D unclear. The V and J ends lost 4 bases and 0 bases respectively, with 16 bases between them. The CDR3 length is 17 residues. Germline CDR1 and CDR2: MNHEY and SVGAGI. The CDR3 DNA is TGTGCCAGCAGTTCTTCCGCGGACGCAGATAGCAATCAGCCCCAGCATTTT. The encoded protein is CASSSSADADSNQPQHF.

This clonotype was recorded at least ten times. The J gene is TRBJ1-1, the V gene TRBV6-5; no definite D call. The CDR3 length is 15 residues. The V end was cut by 5 bases, the J end by 3 bases, with 16 bases between. CDR1 and CDR2 (germline): MNHEY, SVGAGI. The CDR3 loop is CASSRLPSTDTEAFF. Written as DNA, the CDR3 is TGTGCCAGCAGTCGACTACCCTCAACGGACACTGAAGCTTTCTTT.

Of note for this clonotype: This may come from a read error, since a much larger clone is one base off. The chain links TRBV6-5 to TRBJ2-2; 11 nucleotides align to TRBD2. CDR3 length: 18 residues. CDR1 and CDR2 (germline): MNHEY, SVGAGI. CDR3 nucleotide sequence: TGTGCCAGCACCTCCCGGCTAGCGGGAGGCCCCTTTCCCGGGGAGCTGCTTTTT. Encoded protein: CASTSRLAGGPFPGELLF.

In its sample, this clonotype was seen many times. This chain joins TRBV5-1 and TRBJ1-4; 10 positions match TRBD1. Germline V gives CDR1 SGHRS, CDR2 YFSETQ. Unmatched junction bases numbered 15, after V lost 4 bases and J lost 6 bases. CDR3 length: 18 amino acids. CDR3 loop: CASSPLGPTGGHDEKLFF. CDR3 coding DNA: TGCGCCAGCAGCCCACTTGGGCCGACAGGGGGCCACGATGAAAAACTGTTTTTT.

There are many counts of this clonotype. The V gene is TRBV9, the J gene TRBJ1-1, with 9 nucleotides matching TRBD1. The V and J ends lost 4 bases and 4 bases, in that order; junction bases with no gene match: 8. The CDR3 covers 15 residues. Germline lookup yields CDR1 SGDLS and CDR2 YYNGEE. DNA for the CDR3: TGTGCCAGCAGCCCGAGGACAGGGGACCCCACTGAAGCTTTCTTT. Residues: CASSPRTGDPTEAFF.

This clonotype occurred many times. The V call is TRBV20-1, the J call TRBJ2-1; possible D gene TRBD1, 5 bases. Germline CDR1 and CDR2: DFQATT and SNEGSKA (reference sequence). V was pared by 1 base and J by 14 bases, with 15 bases between. The CDR3 runs to 12 residues. The CDR3 nucleotides are TGCAGTGCTAGAGGGCTAGTCGAGACAGAGTTCTTC. Its translation: CSARGLVETEFF.

This clonotype was detected ten times or more. This chain joins TRBV7-9 and TRBJ1-2, with 7 bases lining up with TRBD1. Germline trimming cut 5 bases from V and 3 bases from J; bases unmatched to any gene: 12. Per the germline V gene, CDR1 is SEHNR and CDR2 is FQNEAQ (reference sequence). The CDR3 is 16 residues long. In DNA, the CDR3 is TGTGCCAGCAGCCAAGGGGGCAGAAATACCGACTATGGCTACACCTTC. The encoded protein is CASSQGGRNTDYGYTF.

V gene TRBV7-2 combines with J gene TRBJ2-7, with 8 bases lining up with TRBD2. Germline CDR1 reads SGHTA; CDR2 reads FQGNSA. The CDR3 is 17 residues long. The J segment lost 0 bases and the V segment lost 5 bases, leaving 12 bases of the junction unmatched. CDR3 bases: TGTGCCAGCAGCCGGGGCCCAGCGGGAGACCTCTCCTACGAGCAGTACTTC. Amino acid sequence: CASSRGPAGDLSYEQYF.

In this sample, this clonotype turned up many times. CDR3 region: CASSLWGQGWTEAFF. Written as DNA, the CDR3 is TGTGCCAGCAGCCTCTGGGGACAGGGGTGGACTGAAGCTTTCTTT. The chain is built from TRBV14 and TRBJ1-1; TRBD1 agrees at 10 bases. The CDR3 loop spans 15 amino acids. Germline loops: CDR1 SGHDN, CDR2 FVKESK. With V trimmed by 4 bases and J by 5 bases, 7 bases remained unmatched.

This clonotype came up many times. The chain recombines TRBV5-1 with TRBJ2-5, with a possible D match to TRBD1 (6 bases). The CDR3 runs 14 residues. Germline V gene lookup returns CDR1 SGHRS and CDR2 YFSETQ. Trimming shortened V by 5 bases and J by 5 bases, and 16 bases separated the two germline ends. As DNA, the CDR3 is TGCGCCAGCAGGCATGGACAGATGGGGGAGACCCAGTACTTC. Translating gives CASRHGQMGETQYF.

This clonotype was observed at least ten times. The V gene is TRBV28, the J gene TRBJ2-2, with D unclear. V was shortened by 7 bases and J by 1 base, with 13 bases between the two germline ends. Per germline, CDR1 MDHEN and CDR2 SYDVKM. The CDR3 runs to 15 residues. Here the CDR3 DNA reads TGTGCCAGCATCGGGCCCTGGATGAACACCGGGGAGCTGTTTTTT. This codes for CASIGPWMNTGELFF.

The chain has TRBV7-6 and TRBJ1-2; D uncertain. This CDR3 region has 14 residues. V lost 5 bases and J 4 bases, leaving 14 bases between the germline ends. Germline CDR1 and CDR2: SGHVS and FNYEAQ. This CDR3 reads CASSQSVGPYGYTF. In DNA, the CDR3 is TGTGCCAGCAGCCAGTCGGTCGGCCCCTATGGCTACACCTTC.

This clonotype has only a few counts. The chain recombines TRBV2 with TRBJ1-4; TRBD1 agrees at 9 bases. This CDR3 has 16 amino acids. The germline V gene encodes CDR1 SNHLY and CDR2 FYNNEI. J gave up 8 bases and V 5 bases, and 12 bases lay outside the gene matches. CDR3 sequence reads: CASSLNYWTGDEKLFF. CDR3 in DNA: TGTGCCAGCAGTTTAAATTATTGGACAGGGGACGAAAAACTGTTTTTT. Based on the CDR3 plus reference TRBV2 and TRBJ1-4, the full variable domain is EPEVTQTPSHQVTQMGQEVILRCVPISNHLYFYWYRQILGQKVEFLVSFYNNEISEKSEIFDDQFSVERPDGSNFTLKIRSTKLEDSAMYFCASSLNYWTGDEKLFFGSGTQLSVL.

This clonotype has at least ten counts. The rearrangement joins TRBV4-1 to TRBJ1-1; perhaps TRBD1 as D (5 bases). This CDR3 comprises 13 residues. Germline V gene data show CDR1 as MGHRA and CDR2 as YSYEKL. Trimming stripped 2 bases from V and 7 bases from J, with 11 bases between. For the CDR3, the DNA is TGCGCCAGCAGCCAACCCGACAGCGATGAAGCTTTCTTT. This encodes CASSQPDSDEAFF.

The chain uses TRBV7-8 and TRBJ1-6, with D possibly TRBD1 on 5 matching bases. Trimming stripped 3 bases from V and 15 bases from J, with 36 bases between. Germline V CDR1 and CDR2: SGHVS, FQNEAQ. The CDR3 runs to 20 residues. The CDR3 spells CASSLGPAYRTYEQGGHLHF. The CDR3 region has the DNA TGTGCCAGCAGCTTGGGTCCGGCTTACAGGACCTACGAGCAGGGTGGACACCTCCACTTT.

Many counts were recorded for this clonotype. This rearrangement joins TRBV10-3 to TRBJ2-7, with D unclear. CDR1 is ENHRY and CDR2 is SYGVKD in the germline V gene. V gave up 6 bases and J gave up 0 bases, with 15 bases separating them. The CDR3 covers 15 residues. As DNA, the CDR3 is TGTGCCATCAGAGCAAGACTTGGCATCTCCTACGAGCAGTACTTC. The encoded protein is CAIRARLGISYEQYF.

This clonotype was seen repeatedly, ten times or more. V gene TRBV7-6 combines with J gene TRBJ2-5; D gene ambiguous. The CDR3 is 13 residues long. Between the trimmed V and J ends, which lost 0 bases and 4 bases, there was a span of 6 bases. Germline lookup yields CDR1 SGHVS and CDR2 FNYEAQ. The CDR3, as DNA: TGTGCCAGCAGCTTAGCGCGTGGAGAGACCCAGTACTTC. Amino acids: CASSLARGETQYF.